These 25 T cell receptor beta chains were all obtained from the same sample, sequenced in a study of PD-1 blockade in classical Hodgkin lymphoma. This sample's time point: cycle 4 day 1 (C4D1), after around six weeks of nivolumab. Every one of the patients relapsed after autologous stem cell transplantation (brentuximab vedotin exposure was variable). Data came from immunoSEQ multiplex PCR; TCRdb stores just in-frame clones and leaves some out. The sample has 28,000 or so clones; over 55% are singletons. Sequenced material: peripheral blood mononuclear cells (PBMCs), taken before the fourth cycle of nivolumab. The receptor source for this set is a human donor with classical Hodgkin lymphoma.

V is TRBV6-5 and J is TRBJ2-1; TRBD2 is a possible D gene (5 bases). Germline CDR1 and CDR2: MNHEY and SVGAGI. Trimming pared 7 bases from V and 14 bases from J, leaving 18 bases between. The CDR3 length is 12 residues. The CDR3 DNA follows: TGTGCCAGCACCTCCCCCGGAGAGAGGGAGTTCTTC. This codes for CASTSPGEREFF.

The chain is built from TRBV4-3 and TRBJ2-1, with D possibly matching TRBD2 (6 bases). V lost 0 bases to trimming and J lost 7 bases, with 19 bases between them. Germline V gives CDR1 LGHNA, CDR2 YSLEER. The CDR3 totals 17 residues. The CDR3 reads CASSQDILRELGNEQFF. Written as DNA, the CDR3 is TGCGCCAGCAGCCAAGATATTCTTCGGGAGCTCGGAAATGAGCAGTTCTTC.

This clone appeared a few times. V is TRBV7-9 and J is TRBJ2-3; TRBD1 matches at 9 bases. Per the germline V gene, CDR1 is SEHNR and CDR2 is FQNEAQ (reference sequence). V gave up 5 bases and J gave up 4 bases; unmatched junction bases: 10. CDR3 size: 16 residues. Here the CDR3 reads CASSRQGQGISDTQYF. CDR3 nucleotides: TGTGCCAGCAGCCGACAGGGACAGGGAATCTCAGATACGCAGTATTTT.

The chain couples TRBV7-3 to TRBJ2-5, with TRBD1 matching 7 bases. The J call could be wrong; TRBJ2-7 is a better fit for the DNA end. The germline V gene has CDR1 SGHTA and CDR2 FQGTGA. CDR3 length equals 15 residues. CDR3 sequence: CASSLQGDLSYEQYF. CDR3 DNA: TGTGCCAGCAGCTTACAGGGGGACCTATCCTACGAGCAGTACTTC.

In DNA, the CDR3 is TGCGCCAGCAGCCAAGGTTTGTCTAACTCCTACGAGCAGTACTTC. Translated: CASSQGLSNSYEQYF. V is TRBV4-3 and J is TRBJ2-7; D ambiguous. The CDR3 runs 15 residues. Looked up from germline, CDR1 is LGHNA and CDR2 is YSLEER. V lost 1 base and J lost 0, with 10 bases in between.

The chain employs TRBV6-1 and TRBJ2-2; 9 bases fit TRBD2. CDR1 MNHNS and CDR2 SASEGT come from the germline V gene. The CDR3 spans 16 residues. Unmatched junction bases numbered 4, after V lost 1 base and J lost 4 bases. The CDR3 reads CASSEVLAGITGELFF. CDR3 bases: TGTGCCAGCAGTGAAGTCCTAGCGGGGATCACCGGGGAGCTGTTTTTT.

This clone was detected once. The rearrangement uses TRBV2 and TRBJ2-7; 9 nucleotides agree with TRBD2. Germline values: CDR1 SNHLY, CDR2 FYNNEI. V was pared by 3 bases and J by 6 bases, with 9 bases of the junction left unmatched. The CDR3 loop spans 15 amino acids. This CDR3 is CASSDWAGGNLEQYF. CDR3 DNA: TGTGCCAGCAGTGATTGGGCGGGGGGGAACCTCGAGCAGTACTTC. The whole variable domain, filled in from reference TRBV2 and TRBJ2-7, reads EPEVTQTPSHQVTQMGQEVILRCVPISNHLYFYWYRQILGQKVEFLVSFYNNEISEKSEIFDDQFSVERPDGSNFTLKIRSTKLEDSAMYFCASSDWAGGNLEQYFGPGTRLTVT.

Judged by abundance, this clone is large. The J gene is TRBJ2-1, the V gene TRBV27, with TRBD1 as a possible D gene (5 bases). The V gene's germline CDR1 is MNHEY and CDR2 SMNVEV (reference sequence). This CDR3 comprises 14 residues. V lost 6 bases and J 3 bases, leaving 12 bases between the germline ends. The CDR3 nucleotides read TGTGCCAGCAGAAAGCAGGGCGACTACAATGAGCAGTTCTTC. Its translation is CASRKQGDYNEQFF.

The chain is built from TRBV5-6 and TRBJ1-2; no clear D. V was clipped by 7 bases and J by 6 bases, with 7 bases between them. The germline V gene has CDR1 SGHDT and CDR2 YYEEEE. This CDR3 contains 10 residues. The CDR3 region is CASGMDGYTF. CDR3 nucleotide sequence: TGTGCCAGCGGAATGGATGGCTACACCTTC.

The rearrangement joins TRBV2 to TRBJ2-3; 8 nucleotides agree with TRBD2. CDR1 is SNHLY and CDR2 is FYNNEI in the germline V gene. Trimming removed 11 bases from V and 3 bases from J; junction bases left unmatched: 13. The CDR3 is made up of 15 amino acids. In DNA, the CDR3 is TGTGCCGGCGCTTACCCGGGACTAGGAACAGATACGCAGTATTTT. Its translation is CAGAYPGLGTDTQYF.

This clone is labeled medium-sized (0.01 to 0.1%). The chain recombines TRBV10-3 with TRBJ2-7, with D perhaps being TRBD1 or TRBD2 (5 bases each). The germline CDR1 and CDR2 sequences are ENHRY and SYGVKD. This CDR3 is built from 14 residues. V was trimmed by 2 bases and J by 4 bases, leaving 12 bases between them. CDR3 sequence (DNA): TGTGCCATCAGTGAGGATCATGGGACGTACGAGCAGTACTTC. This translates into CAISEDHGTYEQYF.

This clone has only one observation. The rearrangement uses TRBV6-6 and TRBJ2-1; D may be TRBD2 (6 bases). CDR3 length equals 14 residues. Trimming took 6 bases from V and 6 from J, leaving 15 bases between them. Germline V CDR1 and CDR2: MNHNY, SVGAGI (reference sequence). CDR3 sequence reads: CASRAEGLSNEQFF. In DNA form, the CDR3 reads TGTGCCAGCAGGGCGGAGGGTTTGAGCAATGAGCAGTTCTTC.

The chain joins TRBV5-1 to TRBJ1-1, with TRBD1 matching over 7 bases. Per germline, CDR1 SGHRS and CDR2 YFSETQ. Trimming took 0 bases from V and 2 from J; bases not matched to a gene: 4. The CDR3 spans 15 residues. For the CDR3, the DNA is TGCGCCAGCAGCTTGGAGAGGGGGCTAAACACTGAAGCTTTCTTT. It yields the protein CASSLERGLNTEAFF.

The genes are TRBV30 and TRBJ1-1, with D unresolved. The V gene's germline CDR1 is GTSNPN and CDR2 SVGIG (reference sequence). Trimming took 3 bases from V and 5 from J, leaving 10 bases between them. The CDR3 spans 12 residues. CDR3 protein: CAWSQAPTEAFF. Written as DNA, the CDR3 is TGTGCCTGGAGCCAGGCGCCAACTGAAGCTTTCTTT. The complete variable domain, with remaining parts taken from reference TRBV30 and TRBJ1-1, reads SQTIHQWPATLVQPVGSPLSLECTVEGTSNPNLYWYRQAAGRGLQLLFYSVGIGQISSEVPQNLSASRPQDRQFILSSKKLLLSDSGFYLCAWSQAPTEAFFGQGTRLTVV.

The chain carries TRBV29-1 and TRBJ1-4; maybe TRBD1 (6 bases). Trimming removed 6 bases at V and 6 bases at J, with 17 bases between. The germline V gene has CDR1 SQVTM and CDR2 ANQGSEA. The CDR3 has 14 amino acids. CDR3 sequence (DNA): TGCAGCGTGAAGATACAGGGATGGGATGAAAAACTGTTTTTT. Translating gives CSVKIQGWDEKLFF. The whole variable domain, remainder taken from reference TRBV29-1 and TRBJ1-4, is SAVISQKPSRDICQRGTSLTIQCQVDSQVTMMFWYRQQPGQSLTLIATANQGSEATYESGFVIDKFPISRPNLTFSTLTVSNMSPEDSSIYLCSVKIQGWDEKLFFGSGTQLSVL.

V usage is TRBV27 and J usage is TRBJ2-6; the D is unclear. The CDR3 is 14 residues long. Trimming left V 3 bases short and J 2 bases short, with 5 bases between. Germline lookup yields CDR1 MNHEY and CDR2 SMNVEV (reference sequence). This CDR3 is CASSFHTGANVLTF. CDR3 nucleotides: TGTGCCAGCAGTTTCCATACTGGGGCCAACGTCCTGACTTTC.

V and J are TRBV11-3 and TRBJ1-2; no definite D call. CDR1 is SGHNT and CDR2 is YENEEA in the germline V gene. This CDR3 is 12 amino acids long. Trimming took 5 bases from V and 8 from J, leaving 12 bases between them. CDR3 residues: CASSPNPGGYTF. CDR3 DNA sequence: TGTGCCAGCAGCCCTAACCCGGGAGGCTACACCTTC.

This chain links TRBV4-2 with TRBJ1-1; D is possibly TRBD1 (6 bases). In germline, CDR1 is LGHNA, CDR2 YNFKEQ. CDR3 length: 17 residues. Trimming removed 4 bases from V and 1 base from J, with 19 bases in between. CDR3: CASSPLGRGTTNTEAFF. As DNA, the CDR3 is TGTGCCAGCAGCCCGTTGGGGAGGGGGACCACGAACACTGAAGCTTTCTTT.

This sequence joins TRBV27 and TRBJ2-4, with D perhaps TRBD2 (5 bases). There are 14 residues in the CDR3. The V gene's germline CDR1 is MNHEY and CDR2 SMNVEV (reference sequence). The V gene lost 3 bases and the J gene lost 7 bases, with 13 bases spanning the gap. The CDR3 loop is CASSLDSWANIQYF. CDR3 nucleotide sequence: TGTGCCAGCAGTTTGGACTCCTGGGCGAACATTCAGTACTTC.

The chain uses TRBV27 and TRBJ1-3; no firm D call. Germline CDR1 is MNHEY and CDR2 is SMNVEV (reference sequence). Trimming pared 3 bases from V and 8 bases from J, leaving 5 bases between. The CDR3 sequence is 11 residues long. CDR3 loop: CASSFGDTIYF. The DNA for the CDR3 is TGTGCCAGCAGTTTTGGGGACACCATATATTTT.

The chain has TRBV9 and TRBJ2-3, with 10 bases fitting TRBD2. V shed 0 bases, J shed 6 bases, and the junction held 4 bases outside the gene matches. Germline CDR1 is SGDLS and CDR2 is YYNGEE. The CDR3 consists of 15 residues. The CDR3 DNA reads TGTGCCAGCAGCGTAGTAGCGGGAGGATTCGATACGCAGTATTTT. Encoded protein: CASSVVAGGFDTQYF.

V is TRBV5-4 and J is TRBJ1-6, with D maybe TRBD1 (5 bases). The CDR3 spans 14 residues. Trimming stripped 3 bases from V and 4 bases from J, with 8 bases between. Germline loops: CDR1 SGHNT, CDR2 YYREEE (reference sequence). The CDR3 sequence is CASSSREYNSPLHF. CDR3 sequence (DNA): TGTGCCAGCAGCTCCAGGGAATATAATTCACCCCTCCACTTT. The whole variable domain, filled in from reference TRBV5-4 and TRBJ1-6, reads ETGVTQSPTHLIKTRGQQVTLRCSSQSGHNTVSWYQQALGQGPQFIFQYYREEENGRGNFPPRFSGLQFPNYSSELNVNALELDDSALYLCASSSREYNSPLHFGNGTRLTVT.

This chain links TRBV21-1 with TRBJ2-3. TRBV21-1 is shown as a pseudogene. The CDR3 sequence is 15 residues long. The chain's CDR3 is CASSRGPPSTDTQYF. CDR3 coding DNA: TGTGCCAGCAGCCGGGGCCCCCCTAGCACAGATACGCAGTATTTT.

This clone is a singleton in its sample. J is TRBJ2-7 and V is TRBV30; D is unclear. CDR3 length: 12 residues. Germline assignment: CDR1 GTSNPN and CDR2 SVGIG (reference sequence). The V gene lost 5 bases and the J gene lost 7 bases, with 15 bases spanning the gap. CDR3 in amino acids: CAWSVNVEEQYF. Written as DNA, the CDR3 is TGTGCCTGGTCGGTCAATGTGGAGGAGCAGTACTTC. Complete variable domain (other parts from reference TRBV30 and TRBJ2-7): SQTIHQWPATLVQPVGSPLSLECTVEGTSNPNLYWYRQAAGRGLQLLFYSVGIGQISSEVPQNLSASRPQDRQFILSSKKLLLSDSGFYLCAWSVNVEEQYFGPGTRLTVT.

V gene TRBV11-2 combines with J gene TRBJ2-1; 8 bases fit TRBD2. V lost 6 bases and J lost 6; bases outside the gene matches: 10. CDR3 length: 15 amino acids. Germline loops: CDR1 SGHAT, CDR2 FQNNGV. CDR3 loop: CASSLAGGGSNEQFF. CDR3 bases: TGTGCCAGCAGTTTGGCCGGGGGGGGGTCCAATGAGCAGTTCTTC.